The clone carrying this T cell receptor beta chain has just one count. What it binds is not known. These data originate in a study of cytomegalovirus exposure and HLA in healthy donors. Whole-study results and caveats: Presence/absence analysis assumed near-uniform sequencing depth across donors. Some V segments could not be told apart, so they were left out, TRBV6-2 and TRBV6-3 among them.

Germline lookup yields CDR1 MNHEY and CDR2 SVGAGI. The CDR3 totals 15 residues. Trimming left V 7 bases short and J 3 bases short, with 16 bases between. The PCR used 60 Vbeta and 13 Jbeta primers. Using immunoSEQ multiplex PCR, the repertoire was profiled, and TCRdb retains in-frame clones only, with some absent. The sample includes about 140,000 clones, about 80% of them seen just once. This TCR derives from a woman aged 40-49 years in good health and CMV-seronegative. Sequenced sample: PBMCs. This chain links TRBV6-5 with TRBJ2-1; possible D gene TRBD1, 5 bases. The CDR3 sequence: CASTPDRGYYNEQFF. CDR3 DNA sequence: TGTGCCAGCACCCCAGATAGGGGATACTACAATGAGCAGTTCTTC.